This T cell receptor beta chain was profiled in a study of spatial heterogeneity in lung cancer. This clonotype was recorded many times. TCRdb called the 5' RACE reads again in MiXCR, with one record for every CDR3 protein. The sample lists about 21,000 distinct CDR3 sequences; about 5.6% were seen once. The time point was: sample taken at primary tumor resection. Germline V gene lookup returns CDR1 PRHDT and CDR2 FYEKMQ (reference sequence). This CDR3 comprises 13 residues. Trimming shortened V by 5 bases and J by 0 bases, and 8 bases separated the two germline ends. The sequenced sample was PBMCs, obtained at surgery. This chain joins TRBV13 and TRBJ2-7; D is unresolved. The clonotype originates from a male donor with early-stage non-small cell lung cancer. The CDR3 region is CASSAPSSYEQYF. In nucleotides, the CDR3 is TGTGCCAGCAGCGCACCAAGCTCCTACGAGCAGTACTTC.